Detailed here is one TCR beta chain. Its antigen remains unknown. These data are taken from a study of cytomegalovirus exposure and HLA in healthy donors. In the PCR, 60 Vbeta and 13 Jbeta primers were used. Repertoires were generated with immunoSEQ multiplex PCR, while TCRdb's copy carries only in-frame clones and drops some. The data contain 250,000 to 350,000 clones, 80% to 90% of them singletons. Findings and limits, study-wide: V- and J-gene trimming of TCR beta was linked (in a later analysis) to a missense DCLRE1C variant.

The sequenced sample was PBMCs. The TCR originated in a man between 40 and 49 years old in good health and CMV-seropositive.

The CDR3, as DNA: TGTGCCAGCAGGGCGGGTCAATCGAGCGGGGAGCTGTTTTTT. It specifies CASRAGQSSGELFF. The chain combines TRBV6-1 with TRBJ2-2, with D perhaps matching TRBD2 (5 bases). The CDR3 is made up of 14 amino acids. Trimming stripped 6 bases from V and 7 bases from J, with 15 bases between. Germline CDR1 and CDR2: MNHNS and SASEGT.